This T cell receptor beta chain was documented in a study of T cell responses to AZD1222 COVID-19 vaccine. Only in-frame clones appear in the TCRdb table, and some are missing; sequencing was by immunoSEQ multiplex PCR. The data contain tens of thousands of clones, 89% of them seen just once; the ten biggest clones take up over 2%. Sequencing used peripheral blood, obtained on day 0 of AZD1222 vaccination. This TCR was sampled from an adult in good health.

The CDR3 is CASSMGRVSTNYGYTF. The CDR3 coding sequence is TGTGCCAGTAGTATGGGTAGGGTCTCTACTAACTATGGCTACACCTTC. V gene TRBV19 combines with J gene TRBJ1-2; D ambiguous. CDR1 and CDR2 from the germline V gene are LNHDA and SQIVND (reference sequence). V gave up 3 bases and J gave up 0 bases, with 14 bases separating them. This CDR3 is 16 amino acids long.